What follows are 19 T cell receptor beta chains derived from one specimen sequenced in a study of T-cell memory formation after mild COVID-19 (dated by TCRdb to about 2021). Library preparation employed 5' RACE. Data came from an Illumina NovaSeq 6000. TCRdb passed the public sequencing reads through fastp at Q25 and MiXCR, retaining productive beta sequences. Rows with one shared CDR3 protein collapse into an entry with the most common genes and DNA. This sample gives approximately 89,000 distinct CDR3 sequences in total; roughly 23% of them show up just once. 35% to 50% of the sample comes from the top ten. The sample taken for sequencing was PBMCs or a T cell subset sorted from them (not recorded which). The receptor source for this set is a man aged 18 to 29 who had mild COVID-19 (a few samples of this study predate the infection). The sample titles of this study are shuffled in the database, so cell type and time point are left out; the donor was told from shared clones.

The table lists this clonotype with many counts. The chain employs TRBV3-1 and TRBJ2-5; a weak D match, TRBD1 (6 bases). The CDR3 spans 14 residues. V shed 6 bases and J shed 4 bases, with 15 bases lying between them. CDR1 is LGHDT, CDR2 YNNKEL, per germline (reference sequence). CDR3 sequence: CASSSGTPRETQYF. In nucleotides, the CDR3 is TGTGCCAGCAGTTCCGGGACACCTCGAGAGACCCAGTACTTC.

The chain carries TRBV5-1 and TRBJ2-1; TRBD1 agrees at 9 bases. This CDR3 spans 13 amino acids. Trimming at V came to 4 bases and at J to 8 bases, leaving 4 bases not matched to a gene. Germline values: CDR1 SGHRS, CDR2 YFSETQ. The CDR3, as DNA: TGCGCCAGCAGCCCTACAGGGGGCGATGAGCAGTTCTTC. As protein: CASSPTGGDEQFF.

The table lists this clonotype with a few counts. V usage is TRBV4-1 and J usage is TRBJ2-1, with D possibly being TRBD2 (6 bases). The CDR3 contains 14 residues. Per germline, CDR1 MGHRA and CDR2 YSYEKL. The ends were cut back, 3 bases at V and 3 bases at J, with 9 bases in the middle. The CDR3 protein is CASSQGGIYNEQFF. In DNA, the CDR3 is TGCGCCAGCAGCCAGGGGGGAATCTACAATGAGCAGTTCTTC.

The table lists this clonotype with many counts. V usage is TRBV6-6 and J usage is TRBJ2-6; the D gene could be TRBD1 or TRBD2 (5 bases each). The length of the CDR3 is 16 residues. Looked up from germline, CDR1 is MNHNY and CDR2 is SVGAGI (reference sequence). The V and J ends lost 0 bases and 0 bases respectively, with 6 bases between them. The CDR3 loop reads CASSYSGDSGANVLTF. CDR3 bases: TGTGCCAGCAGTTACTCGGGGGACTCTGGGGCCAACGTCCTGACTTTC.

The CDR3 here is CATSRGRGSYNEQFF. CDR3 DNA: TGTGCCACCAGCAGAGGACGGGGTTCGTACAATGAGCAGTTCTTC. The chain links TRBV15 to TRBJ2-1; a weak D match, TRBD2 (5 bases). V was pared by 1 base and J by 4 bases, with 11 bases between. Germline lookup yields CDR1 LNHNV and CDR2 YYDKDF (reference sequence). The CDR3 has 15 residues.

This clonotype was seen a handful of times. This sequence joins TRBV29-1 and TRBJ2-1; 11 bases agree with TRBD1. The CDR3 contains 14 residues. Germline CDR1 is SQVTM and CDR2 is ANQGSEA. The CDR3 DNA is TGCAGTGCTTTAGGGGGGACAGGGGGAAATGAGCAGTTCTTC. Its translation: CSALGGTGGNEQFF.

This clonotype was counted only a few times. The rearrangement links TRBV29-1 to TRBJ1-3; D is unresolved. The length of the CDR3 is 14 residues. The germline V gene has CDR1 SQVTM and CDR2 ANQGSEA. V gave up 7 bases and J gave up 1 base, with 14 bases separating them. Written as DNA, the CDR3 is TGCAGCGCCTCGCTGGTCCATTCTGGAAACACCATATATTTT. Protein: CSASLVHSGNTIYF. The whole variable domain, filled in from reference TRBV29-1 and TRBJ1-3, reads SAVISQKPSRDICQRGTSLTIQCQVDSQVTMMFWYRQQPGQSLTLIATANQGSEATYESGFVIDKFPISRPNLTFSTLTVSNMSPEDSSIYLCSASLVHSGNTIYFGEGSWLTVV.

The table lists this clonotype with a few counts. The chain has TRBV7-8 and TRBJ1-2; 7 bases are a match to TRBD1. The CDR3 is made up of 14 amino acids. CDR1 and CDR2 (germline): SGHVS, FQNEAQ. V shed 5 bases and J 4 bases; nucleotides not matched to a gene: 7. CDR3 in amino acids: CASSQDRTFYGYTF. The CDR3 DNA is TGTGCCAGCAGCCAGGACAGGACTTTCTATGGCTACACCTTC. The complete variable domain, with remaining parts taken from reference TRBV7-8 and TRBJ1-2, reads GAGVSQSPRYKVAKRGQDVALRCDPISGHVSLFWYQQALGQGPEFLTYFQNEAQLDKSGLPSDRFFAERPEGSVSTLKIQRTQQEDSAVYLCASSQDRTFYGYTFGSGTRLTVV.

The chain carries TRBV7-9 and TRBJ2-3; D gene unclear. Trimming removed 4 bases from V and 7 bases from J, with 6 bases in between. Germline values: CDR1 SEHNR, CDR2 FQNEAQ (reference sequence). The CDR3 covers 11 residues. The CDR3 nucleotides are TGTGCCAGCAGCTCTATAAATACGCAGTATTTT. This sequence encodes CASSSINTQYF. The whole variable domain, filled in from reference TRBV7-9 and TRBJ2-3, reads DTGVSQNPRHKITKRGQNVTFRCDPISEHNRLYWYRQTLGQGPEFLTYFQNEAQLEKSRLLSDRFSAERPKGSFSTLEIQRTEQGDSAMYLCASSSINTQYFGPGTRLTVL.

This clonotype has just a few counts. The CDR3 region is CASSLVGTGLETQYF. Here the CDR3 DNA reads TGCGCCAGCAGCTTGGTCGGGACAGGGTTAGAGACCCAGTACTTC. This sequence joins TRBV5-1 and TRBJ2-5; 9 bases align to TRBD1. Germline values: CDR1 SGHRS, CDR2 YFSETQ. The CDR3 runs to 15 residues. Trimming at V came to 0 bases and at J to 4 bases, leaving 4 bases not matched to a gene.

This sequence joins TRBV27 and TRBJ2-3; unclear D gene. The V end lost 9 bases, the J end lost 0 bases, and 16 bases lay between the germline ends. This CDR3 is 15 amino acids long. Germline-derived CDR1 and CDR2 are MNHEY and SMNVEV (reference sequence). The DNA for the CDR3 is TGTGCCAGTAGCAAAGAGTCATCCAGCACAGATACGCAGTATTTT. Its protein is CASSKESSSTDTQYF.

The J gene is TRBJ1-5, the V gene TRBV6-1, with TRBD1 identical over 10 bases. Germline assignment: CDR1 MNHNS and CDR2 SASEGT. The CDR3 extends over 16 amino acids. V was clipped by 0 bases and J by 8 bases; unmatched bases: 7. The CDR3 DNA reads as TGTGCCAGCAGTGAAGCGCTCCGGGACAGGGGTGAGCCCCAGCATTTT. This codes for CASSEALRDRGEPQHF.

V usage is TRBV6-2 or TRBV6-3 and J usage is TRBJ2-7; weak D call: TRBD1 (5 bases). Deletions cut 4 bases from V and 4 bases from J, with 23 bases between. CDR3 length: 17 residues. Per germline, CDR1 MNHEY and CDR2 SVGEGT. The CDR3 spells CASSSFAAGQGVYEQYV. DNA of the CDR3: TGTGCCAGCAGTTCCTTCGCCGCAGGGCAAGGGGTTTACGAGCAGTACGTC.

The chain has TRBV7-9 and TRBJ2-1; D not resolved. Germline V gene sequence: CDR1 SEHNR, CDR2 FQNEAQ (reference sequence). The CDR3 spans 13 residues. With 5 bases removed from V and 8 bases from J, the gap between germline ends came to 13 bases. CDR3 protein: CASSRSGRDEQFF. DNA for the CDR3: TGTGCCAGCAGCCGCTCTGGGCGCGATGAGCAGTTCTTC.

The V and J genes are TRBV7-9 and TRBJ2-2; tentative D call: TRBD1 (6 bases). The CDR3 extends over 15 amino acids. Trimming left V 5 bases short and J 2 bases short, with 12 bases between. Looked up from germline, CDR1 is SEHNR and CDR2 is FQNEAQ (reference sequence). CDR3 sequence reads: CASSQQQGNTGELFF. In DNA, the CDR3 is TGTGCCAGCAGCCAACAACAGGGAAACACCGGGGAGCTGTTTTTT.

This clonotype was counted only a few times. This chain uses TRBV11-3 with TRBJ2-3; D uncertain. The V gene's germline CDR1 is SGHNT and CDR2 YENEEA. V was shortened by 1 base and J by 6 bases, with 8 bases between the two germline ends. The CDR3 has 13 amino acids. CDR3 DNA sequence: TGTGCCAGCAGCTTAGGAGATTTTGATACGCAGTATTTT. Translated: CASSLGDFDTQYF.

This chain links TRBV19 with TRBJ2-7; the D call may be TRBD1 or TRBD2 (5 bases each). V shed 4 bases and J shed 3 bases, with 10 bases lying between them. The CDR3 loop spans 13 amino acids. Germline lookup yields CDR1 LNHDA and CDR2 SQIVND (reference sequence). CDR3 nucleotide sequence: TGTGCCAGTAGTAAAGGGACCGGCTACGAGCAGTACGTC. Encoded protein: CASSKGTGYEQYV.

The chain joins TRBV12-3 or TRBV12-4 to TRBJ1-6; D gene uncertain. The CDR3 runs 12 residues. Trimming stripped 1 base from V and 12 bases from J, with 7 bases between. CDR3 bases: TGTGCCAGCAGTTTAGGGAATCAACCCCTCCACTTT. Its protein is CASSLGNQPLHF.

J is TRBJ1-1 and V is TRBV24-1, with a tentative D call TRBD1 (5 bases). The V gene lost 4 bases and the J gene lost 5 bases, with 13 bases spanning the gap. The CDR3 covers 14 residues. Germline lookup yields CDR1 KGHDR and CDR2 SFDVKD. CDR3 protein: CATSEVTGGTEAFF. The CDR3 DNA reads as TGTGCCACCAGTGAGGTTACAGGTGGGACTGAAGCTTTCTTT.